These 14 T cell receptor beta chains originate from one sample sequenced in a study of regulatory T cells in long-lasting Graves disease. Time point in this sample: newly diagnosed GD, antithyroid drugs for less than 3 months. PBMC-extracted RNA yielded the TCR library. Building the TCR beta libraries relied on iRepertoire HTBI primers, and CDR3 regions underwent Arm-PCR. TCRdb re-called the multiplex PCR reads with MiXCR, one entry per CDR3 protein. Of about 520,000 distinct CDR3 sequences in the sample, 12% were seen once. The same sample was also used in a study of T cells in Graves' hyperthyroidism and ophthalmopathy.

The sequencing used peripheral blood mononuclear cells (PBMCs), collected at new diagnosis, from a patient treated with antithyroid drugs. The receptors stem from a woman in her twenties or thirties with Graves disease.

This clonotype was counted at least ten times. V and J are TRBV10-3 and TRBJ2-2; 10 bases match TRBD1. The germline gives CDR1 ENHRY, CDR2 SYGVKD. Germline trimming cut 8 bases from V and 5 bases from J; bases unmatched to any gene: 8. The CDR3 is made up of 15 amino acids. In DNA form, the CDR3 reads TGTGCCATCCGCGCCGGGACAGGGGAGACCGGGGAGCTGTTTTTT. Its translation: CAIRAGTGETGELFF.

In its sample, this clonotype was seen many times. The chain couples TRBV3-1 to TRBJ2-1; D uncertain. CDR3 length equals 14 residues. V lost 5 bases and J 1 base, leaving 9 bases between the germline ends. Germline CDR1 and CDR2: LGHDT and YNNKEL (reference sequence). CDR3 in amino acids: CASSATISYNEQFF. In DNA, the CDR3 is TGTGCCAGCAGCGCCACCATTTCCTACAATGAGCAGTTCTTC.

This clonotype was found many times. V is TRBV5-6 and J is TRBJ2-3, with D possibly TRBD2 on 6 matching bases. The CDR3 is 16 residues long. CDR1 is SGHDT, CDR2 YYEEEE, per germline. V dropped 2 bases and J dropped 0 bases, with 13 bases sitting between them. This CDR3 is CASSFDLAFSTDTQYF. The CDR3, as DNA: TGTGCCAGCAGCTTCGATCTAGCGTTCAGCACAGATACGCAGTATTTT.

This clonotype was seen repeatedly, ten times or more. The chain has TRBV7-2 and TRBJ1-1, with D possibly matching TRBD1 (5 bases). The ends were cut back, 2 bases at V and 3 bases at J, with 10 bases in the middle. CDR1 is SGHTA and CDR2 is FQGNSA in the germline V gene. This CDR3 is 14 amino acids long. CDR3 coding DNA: TGTGCCAGCAGCTTAAGGGGCTTAGACACTGAAGCTTTCTTT. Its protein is CASSLRGLDTEAFF.

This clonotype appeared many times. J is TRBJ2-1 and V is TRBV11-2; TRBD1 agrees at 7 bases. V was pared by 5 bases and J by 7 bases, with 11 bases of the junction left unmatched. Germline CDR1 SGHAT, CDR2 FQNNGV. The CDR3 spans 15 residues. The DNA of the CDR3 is TGTGCCAGCAGCCCAGGGGGTCAGGGAAGGAATGAGCAGTTCTTC. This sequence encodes CASSPGGQGRNEQFF.

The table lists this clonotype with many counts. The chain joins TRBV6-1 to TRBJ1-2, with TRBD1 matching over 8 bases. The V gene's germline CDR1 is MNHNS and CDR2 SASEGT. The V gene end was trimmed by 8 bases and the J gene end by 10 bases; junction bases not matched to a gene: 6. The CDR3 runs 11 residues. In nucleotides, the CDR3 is TGTGCCAGCGAAACAGGGGGTGACTACACCTTC. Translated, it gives CASETGGDYTF.

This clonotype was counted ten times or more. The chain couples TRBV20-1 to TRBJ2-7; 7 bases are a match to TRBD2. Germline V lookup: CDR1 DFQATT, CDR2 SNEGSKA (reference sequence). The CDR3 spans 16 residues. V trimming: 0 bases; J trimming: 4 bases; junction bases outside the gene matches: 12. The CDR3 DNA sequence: TGCAGTGCTAGAGATCGGGTAGCGGGTCCAGGGTACGAGCAGTACTTC. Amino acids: CSARDRVAGPGYEQYF.

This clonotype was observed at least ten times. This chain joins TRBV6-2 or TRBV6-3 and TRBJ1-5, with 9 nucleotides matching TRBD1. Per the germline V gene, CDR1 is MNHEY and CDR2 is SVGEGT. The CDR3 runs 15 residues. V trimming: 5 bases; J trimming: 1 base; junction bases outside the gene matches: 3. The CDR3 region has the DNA TGTGCCAGCAGTCAACAGGGGGCAAGCAATCAGCCCCAGCATTTT. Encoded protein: CASSQQGASNQPQHF.

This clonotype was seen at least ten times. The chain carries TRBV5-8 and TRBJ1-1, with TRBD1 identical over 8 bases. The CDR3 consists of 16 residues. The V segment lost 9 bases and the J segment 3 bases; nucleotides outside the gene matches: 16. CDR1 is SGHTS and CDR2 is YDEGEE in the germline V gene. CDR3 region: CANTAYQDRVYTEAFF. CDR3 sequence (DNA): TGTGCCAACACCGCGTACCAGGACAGGGTGTACACTGAAGCTTTCTTT.

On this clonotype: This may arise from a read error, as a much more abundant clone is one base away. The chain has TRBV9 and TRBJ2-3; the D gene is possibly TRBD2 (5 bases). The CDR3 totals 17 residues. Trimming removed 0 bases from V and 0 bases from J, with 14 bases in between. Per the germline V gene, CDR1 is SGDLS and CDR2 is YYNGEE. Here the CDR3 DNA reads TGTGCCAGCAGCGTAGGGACTGGTGGGCCTAGCACAGATACGCAGTATTTT. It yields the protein CASSVGTGGPSTDTQYF.

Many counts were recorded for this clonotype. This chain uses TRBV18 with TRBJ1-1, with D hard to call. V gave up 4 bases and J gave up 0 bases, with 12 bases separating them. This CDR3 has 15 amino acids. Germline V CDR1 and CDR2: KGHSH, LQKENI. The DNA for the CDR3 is TGTGCCAGCTCACAAGGACTTTTCATGAACACTGAAGCTTTCTTT. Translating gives CASSQGLFMNTEAFF.

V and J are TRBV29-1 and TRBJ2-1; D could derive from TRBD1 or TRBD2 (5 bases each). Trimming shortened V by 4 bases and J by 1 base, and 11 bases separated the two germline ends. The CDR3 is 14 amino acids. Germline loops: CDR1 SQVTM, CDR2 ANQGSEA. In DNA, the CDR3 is TGCAGCGTTGTCTGGGGACCTTCCTACAATGAGCAGTTCTTC. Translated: CSVVWGPSYNEQFF.

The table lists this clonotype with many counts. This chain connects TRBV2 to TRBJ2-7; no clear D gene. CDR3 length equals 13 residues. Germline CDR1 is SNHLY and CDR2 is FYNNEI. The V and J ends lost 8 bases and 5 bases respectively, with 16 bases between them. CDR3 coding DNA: TGTGCCAGCGCGGCAACCCTTAGGAACGAGCAGTACTTC. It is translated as CASAATLRNEQYF.

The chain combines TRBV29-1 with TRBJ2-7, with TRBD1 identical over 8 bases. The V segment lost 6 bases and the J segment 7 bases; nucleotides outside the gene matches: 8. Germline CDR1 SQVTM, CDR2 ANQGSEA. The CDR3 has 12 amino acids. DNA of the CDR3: TGCAGCGTGCGGACAGGGTTGGGTGAGCAGTACTTC. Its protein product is CSVRTGLGEQYF.